This TCR beta chain was documented in a study of response to subunit inactivated influenza vaccine. This CDR3 is built from 15 residues. The V gene's germline CDR1 is SNHLY and CDR2 FYNNEI. Trimming left V 3 bases short and J 3 bases short, with 12 bases between. TCRdb re-called the RT-PCR reads with MiXCR, one entry per CDR3 protein. Seen here are about 190,000 distinct CDR3 sequences, 13% to 15% observed once, and the top ten hold 26%. The clonotype originates from a man in his fifties or sixties who received an inactivated influenza vaccine. The chain couples TRBV2 to TRBJ2-1; D might be TRBD2 (6 bases). Here the sequenced sample was CD8+ T cells sorted from PBMCs, taken 5 days after vaccination. This chain's CDR3 is CASSEREPNYNEQFF. The CDR3 DNA sequence: TGTGCCAGCAGTGAGCGGGAACCTAACTACAATGAGCAGTTCTTC. The entire variable domain, with the rest obtained from reference TRBV2 and TRBJ2-1, is as follows: EPEVTQTPSHQVTQMGQEVILRCVPISNHLYFYWYRQILGQKVEFLVSFYNNEISEKSEIFDDQFSVERPDGSNFTLKIRSTKLEDSAMYFCASSEREPNYNEQFFGPGTRLTVL.